The clone carrying this T cell receptor beta chain has at least ten counts. The patients, who ranged from 18 to 65 in age, presented with newly diagnosed hyperthyroidism lasting under 2 months. Patients having uncontrolled infection, another autoimmune disease, pregnancy or lactation were not included. PBMCs came from 10 ml fresh peripheral blood. The CDR3 sequence is 12 residues long. Germline V gene sequence: CDR1 SQVTM, CDR2 ANQGSEA. V shed 4 bases and J shed 3 bases, with 10 bases lying between them. The data originate from a study of T cells in Graves' hyperthyroidism and ophthalmopathy. Study at large: Peripheral blood draws took place at initial diagnosis, ahead of any treatment.

TCR beta CDR3 regions were amplified from RNA. Using the HTBI primer set, a first-round RT-PCR was run on the TCR CDR3. TCRdb re-derived calls from the multiplex PCR reads in MiXCR, one entry per CDR3 protein. The sample yields 350,000 to 400,000 distinct CDR3 sequences, about 15% seen once. This TCR was recovered from a woman in her 30s with Graves' hyperthyroidism. Sequencing used blood. The chain employs TRBV29-1 and TRBJ2-7, with D maybe TRBD2 (5 bases). The CDR3 spells CSVVAGLYEQYF. CDR3 DNA: TGCAGCGTTGTGGCAGGACTCTACGAGCAGTACTTC.